This TCR beta chain was sequenced in a study of OX40 agonist ivuxolimab in advanced cancers. This clone was found once. The protocol was immunoSEQ multiplex PCR, while the TCRdb copy is restricted to in-frame clones and leaves out a portion. Counted here are tens of thousands of clones, 65% to 85% occurring once; the ten biggest clones make up approximately 20%. Sequences were derived from CD4+ or CD8+ T cells sorted from blood, sampled in a trial of the OX40 agonist ivuxolimab. This TCR came from an adult with an advanced solid tumor such as melanoma, head and neck, liver or kidney cancer.

The CDR3 region is CASSQEHRHGYEQYF. As DNA, the CDR3 is TGCGCCAGCAGCCAAGAACACAGGCATGGCTACGAGCAGTACTTC. The J gene is TRBJ2-7, the V gene TRBV4-3, with a weak D call TRBD1 (5 bases). Trimming took 0 bases from V and 3 from J, leaving 12 bases between them. The CDR3 runs to 15 residues. Per the germline V gene, CDR1 is LGHNA and CDR2 is YSLEER.